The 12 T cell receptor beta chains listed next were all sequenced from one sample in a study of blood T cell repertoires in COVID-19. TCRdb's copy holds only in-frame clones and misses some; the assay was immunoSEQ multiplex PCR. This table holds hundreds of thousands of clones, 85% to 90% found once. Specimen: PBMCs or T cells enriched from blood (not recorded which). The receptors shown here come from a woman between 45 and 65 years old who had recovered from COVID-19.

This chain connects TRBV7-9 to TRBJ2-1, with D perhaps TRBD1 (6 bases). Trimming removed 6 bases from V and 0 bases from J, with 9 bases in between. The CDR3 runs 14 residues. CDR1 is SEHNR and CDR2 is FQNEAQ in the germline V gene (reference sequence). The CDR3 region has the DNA TGTGCCAGCAGGGACAGAAGCTCCTACAATGAGCAGTTCTTC. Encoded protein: CASRDRSSYNEQFF.

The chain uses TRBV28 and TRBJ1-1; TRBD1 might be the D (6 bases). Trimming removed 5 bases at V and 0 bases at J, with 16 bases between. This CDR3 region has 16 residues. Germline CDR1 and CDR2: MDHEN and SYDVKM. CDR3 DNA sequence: TGTGCCAGCAGTCTTCCACAGGGTTATGTGAACACTGAAGCTTTCTTT. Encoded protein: CASSLPQGYVNTEAFF.

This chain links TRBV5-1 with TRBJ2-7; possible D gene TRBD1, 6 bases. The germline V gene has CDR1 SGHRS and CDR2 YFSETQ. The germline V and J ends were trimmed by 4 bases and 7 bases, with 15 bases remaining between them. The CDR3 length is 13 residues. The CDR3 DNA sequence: TGCGCCAGCAGCCAAGAGATAGACAGGGAGCAGTACTTC. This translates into CASSQEIDREQYF.

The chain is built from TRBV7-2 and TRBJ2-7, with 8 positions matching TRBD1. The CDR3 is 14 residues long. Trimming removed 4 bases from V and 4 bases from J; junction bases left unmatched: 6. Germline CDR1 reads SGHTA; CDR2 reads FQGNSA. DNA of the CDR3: TGTGCCAGCAGCTCCCGGCAGGGGGCATACGAGCAGTACTTC. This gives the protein CASSSRQGAYEQYF.

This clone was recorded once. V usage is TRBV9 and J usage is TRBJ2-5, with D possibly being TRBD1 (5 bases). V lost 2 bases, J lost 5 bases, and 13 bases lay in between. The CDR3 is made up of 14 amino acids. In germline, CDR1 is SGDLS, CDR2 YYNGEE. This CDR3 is CASSVQGAVETQYF. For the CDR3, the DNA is TGTGCCAGCAGCGTCCAGGGCGCGGTGGAGACCCAGTACTTC.

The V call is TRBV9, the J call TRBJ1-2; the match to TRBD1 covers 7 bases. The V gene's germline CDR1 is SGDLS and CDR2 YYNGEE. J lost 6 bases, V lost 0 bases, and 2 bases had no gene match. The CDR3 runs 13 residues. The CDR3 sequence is CASSVEGTDGYTF. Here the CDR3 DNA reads TGTGCCAGCAGCGTAGAGGGGACAGATGGCTACACCTTC.

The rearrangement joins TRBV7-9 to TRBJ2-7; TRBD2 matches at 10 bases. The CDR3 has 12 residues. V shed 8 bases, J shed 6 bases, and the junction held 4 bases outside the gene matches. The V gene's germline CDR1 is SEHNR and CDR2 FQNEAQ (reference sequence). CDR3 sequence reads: CASGAGGSEQYF. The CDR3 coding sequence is TGTGCCAGCGGAGCGGGAGGGTCCGAGCAGTACTTC. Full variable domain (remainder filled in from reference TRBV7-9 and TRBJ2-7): DTGVSQNPRHKITKRGQNVTFRCDPISEHNRLYWYRQTLGQGPEFLTYFQNEAQLEKSRLLSDRFSAERPKGSFSTLEIQRTEQGDSAMYLCASGAGGSEQYFGPGTRLTVT.

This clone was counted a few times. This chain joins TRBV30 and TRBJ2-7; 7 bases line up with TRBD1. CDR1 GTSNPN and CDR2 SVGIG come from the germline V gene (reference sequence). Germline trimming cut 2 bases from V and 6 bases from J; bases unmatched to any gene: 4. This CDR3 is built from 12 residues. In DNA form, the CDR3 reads TGTGCCTGGAGTACGGGACAGAGCGAGCAGTACTTC. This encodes CAWSTGQSEQYF.

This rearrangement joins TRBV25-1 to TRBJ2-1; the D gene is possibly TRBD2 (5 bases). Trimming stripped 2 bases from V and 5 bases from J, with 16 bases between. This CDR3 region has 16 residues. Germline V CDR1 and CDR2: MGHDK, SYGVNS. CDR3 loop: CASSERGYGVHNEQFF. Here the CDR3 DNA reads TGTGCCAGCAGTGAACGCGGTTACGGGGTCCACAATGAGCAGTTCTTC.

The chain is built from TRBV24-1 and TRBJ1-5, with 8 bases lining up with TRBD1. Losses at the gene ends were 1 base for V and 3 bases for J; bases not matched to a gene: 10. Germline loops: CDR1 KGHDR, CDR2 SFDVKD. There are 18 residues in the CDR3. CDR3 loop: CATSDLRRTGRPNQPQHF. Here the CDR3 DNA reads TGTGCCACCAGTGATTTACGGAGGACAGGGCGCCCCAATCAGCCCCAGCATTTT.

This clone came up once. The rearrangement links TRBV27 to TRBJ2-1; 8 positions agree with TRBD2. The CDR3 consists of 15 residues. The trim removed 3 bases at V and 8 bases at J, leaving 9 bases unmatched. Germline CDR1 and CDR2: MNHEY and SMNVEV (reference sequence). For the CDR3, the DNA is TGTGCCAGCAGTTTGTTCGCGGGAGGTGGCCATGAGCAGTTCTTC. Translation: CASSLFAGGGHEQFF.

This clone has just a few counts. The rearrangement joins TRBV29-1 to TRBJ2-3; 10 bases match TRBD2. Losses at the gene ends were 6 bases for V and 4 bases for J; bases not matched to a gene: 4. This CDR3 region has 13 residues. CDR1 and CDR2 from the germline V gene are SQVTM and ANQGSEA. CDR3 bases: TGCAGCGTAGGACTAGCGGTGGCAGATACGCAGTATTTT. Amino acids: CSVGLAVADTQYF.